Each of the 23 T cell receptor beta chains below was sequenced from the same sample in a study of CD8 T cells in ankylosing spondylitis. TCRdb called the 5' RACE reads again in MiXCR, with one record for every CDR3 protein. The sample includes roughly 130,000 distinct CDR3 sequences, 8% to 9% of them seen just once. The sequenced material came from synovial fluid, either unsorted or a sorted T cell fraction (not recorded which). The receptors shown here come from a male donor with ankylosing spondylitis.

This clonotype has only a few counts. The chain employs TRBV5-1 and TRBJ2-7; a possible D gene is TRBD1 (5 bases). Germline V gene lookup returns CDR1 SGHRS and CDR2 YFSETQ. The CDR3 has 13 residues. Trimming left V 5 bases short and J 2 bases short, with 11 bases between. CDR3 loop: CASRRQYPYEQYF. The CDR3 DNA sequence: TGCGCCAGCAGACGACAGTACCCCTACGAGCAGTACTTC.

The chain joins TRBV2 to TRBJ2-4, with D tentatively TRBD1 or TRBD2 (5 bases each). The CDR3 is made up of 10 amino acids. V was trimmed by 8 bases and J by 6 bases, leaving 5 bases between them. Germline V gene sequence: CDR1 SNHLY, CDR2 FYNNEI. The CDR3, as DNA: TGTGCCAGCGGGGGAAACATTCAGTACTTC. This translates into CASGGNIQYF.

This clonotype was counted between two and nine times. The chain joins TRBV5-5 to TRBJ2-7; weak D call: TRBD1 (6 bases). CDR1 is SGHKS, CDR2 YYEKEE, per germline (reference sequence). Trimming shortened V by 5 bases and J by 0 bases, and 15 bases separated the two germline ends. The CDR3 contains 15 residues. The CDR3 region is CASRRQWDTSYEQYF. The CDR3 DNA is TGTGCCAGCAGGCGACAGTGGGACACCTCCTACGAGCAGTACTTC.

The chain links TRBV20-1 to TRBJ2-5; 11 positions agree with TRBD2. V lost 0 bases, J lost 5 bases, and 8 bases stayed unmatched. The CDR3 covers 16 residues. Germline CDR1 reads DFQATT; CDR2 reads SNEGSKA (reference sequence). CDR3 protein: CSARELTSGSRETQYF. CDR3 in DNA: TGCAGTGCTAGAGAACTTACTAGCGGGAGTAGGGAGACCCAGTACTTC.

This clonotype was found many times. J is TRBJ2-5 and V is TRBV9; a possible D gene is TRBD2 (6 bases). V was pared by 1 base and J by 5 bases, with 12 bases between. The CDR3 contains 14 residues. Germline CDR1 is SGDLS and CDR2 is YYNGEE. The CDR3: CASSVLAGSETQYF. CDR3 DNA: TGTGCCAGCAGCGTACTCGCGGGGTCGGAGACCCAGTACTTC.

The rearrangement joins TRBV28 to TRBJ1-4; no reliable D call. The V end was cut by 2 bases, the J end by 8 bases, with 12 bases between. The length of the CDR3 is 14 residues. Germline V lookup: CDR1 MDHEN, CDR2 SYDVKM. CDR3 nucleotides: TGTGCCAGCAGTTTACCTGGGATGCGCGAAAAACTGTTTTTT. Amino acid sequence: CASSLPGMREKLFF. Filled out from reference TRBV28 and TRBJ1-4, the complete variable domain reads DVKVTQSSRYLVKRTGEKVFLECVQDMDHENMFWYRQDPGLGLRLIYFSYDVKMKEKGDIPEGYSVSREKKERFSLILESASTNQTSMYLCASSLPGMREKLFFGSGTQLSVL.

This clonotype has ten or more counts. CDR3 DNA sequence: TGTGCCAGCAGTTTTAGGCCTAGCGGGTACAATGAGCAGTTCTTC. The encoded protein is CASSFRPSGYNEQFF. The genes are TRBV27 and TRBJ2-1; 8 bases map to TRBD2. The CDR3 covers 15 residues. CDR1 is MNHEY, CDR2 SMNVEV, per germline (reference sequence). V trimming: 3 bases; J trimming: 4 bases; junction bases outside the gene matches: 5.

The chain joins TRBV19 to TRBJ2-3; a possible D gene is TRBD1 (6 bases). Germline loops: CDR1 LNHDA, CDR2 SQIVND (reference sequence). Trimming shortened V by 3 bases and J by 7 bases, and 8 bases separated the two germline ends. CDR3 length equals 12 residues. CDR3 nucleotides: TGTGCCAGTAGTATTGACAGGTATACGCAGTATTTT. It yields the protein CASSIDRYTQYF.

The sample holds a few counts of this clonotype. Here the CDR3 reads CASSSTWQNTEAFF. In nucleotides, the CDR3 is TGTGCCAGCAGCTCAACCTGGCAGAACACTGAAGCTTTCTTT. J is TRBJ1-1 and V is TRBV7-2, with D unresolved. Trimming stripped 4 bases from V and 1 base from J, with 10 bases between. CDR3 length: 14 residues. In germline, CDR1 is SGHTA, CDR2 FQGNSA.

This clonotype was observed at least ten times. The V and J genes are TRBV5-1 and TRBJ1-1, with TRBD1 matching over 10 bases. V was clipped by 3 bases and J by 3 bases; unmatched bases: 5. This CDR3 contains 15 residues. The V gene's germline CDR1 is SGHRS and CDR2 YFSETQ. The CDR3 loop is CASSSGTGEDTEAFF. The DNA of the CDR3 is TGCGCCAGCAGCTCTGGGACAGGGGAAGACACTGAAGCTTTCTTT.

Many counts were recorded for this clonotype. The V and J genes are TRBV2 and TRBJ1-2; D is possibly TRBD1 (5 bases). Germline V gene data show CDR1 as SNHLY and CDR2 as FYNNEI. The ends were cut back, 6 bases at V and 2 bases at J, with 13 bases in the middle. The CDR3 contains 14 residues. In nucleotides, the CDR3 is TGTGCCAGCAGCTACGCGGGGGGGAACTATGGCTACACCTTC. The encoded protein is CASSYAGGNYGYTF.

This clonotype came up many times. J is TRBJ1-2 and V is TRBV12-3 or TRBV12-4; D unclear. The CDR3 runs 13 residues. The V end was cut by 4 bases, the J end by 7 bases, with 13 bases between. In DNA, the CDR3 is TGTGCCAGCAGTTCGGAGTCCGTTTTTGGCTACACCTTC. This codes for CASSSESVFGYTF.

This clonotype was recorded many times. This chain uses TRBV5-1 with TRBJ2-7; 9 bases are a match to TRBD1. The CDR3 has 14 residues. The germline CDR1 and CDR2 sequences are SGHRS and YFSETQ. The junction had 3 bases not matched to a gene; V was cut back by 0 bases and J by 5 bases. The CDR3 DNA is TGCGCCAGCAGCTTGGGGGGACAGGGTGACGAGCAGTACTTC. Amino acid sequence: CASSLGGQGDEQYF. Combining the CDR3 with reference TRBV5-1 and TRBJ2-7 gives the whole variable domain KAGVTQTPRYLIKTRGQQVTLSCSPISGHRSVSWYQQTPGQGLQFLFEYFSETQRNKGNFPGRFSGRQFSNSRSEMNVSTLELGDSALYLCASSLGGQGDEQYFGPGTRLTVT.

Only a few counts were recorded for this clonotype. The chain recombines TRBV20-1 with TRBJ1-1, with a tentative D call TRBD1 (5 bases). CDR3 size: 15 residues. Germline CDR1 and CDR2: DFQATT and SNEGSKA (reference sequence). Trimming stripped 4 bases from V and 3 bases from J, with 18 bases between. CDR3 in DNA: TGCAGTGCTACTAATCCGGGGCCCTGGGACACTGAAGCTTTCTTT. This gives the protein CSATNPGPWDTEAFF.

The chain carries TRBV7-9 and TRBJ2-5; maybe TRBD1 (6 bases). V was trimmed by 5 bases and J by 4 bases, leaving 14 bases between them. CDR3 length: 14 residues. Germline assignment: CDR1 SEHNR and CDR2 FQNEAQ (reference sequence). CDR3 loop: CASSAQQGAETQYF. The CDR3 DNA reads as TGTGCCAGCAGCGCGCAACAGGGAGCAGAGACCCAGTACTTC.

This chain connects TRBV5-1 to TRBJ2-3; 8 bases line up with TRBD2. Trimming took 3 bases from V and 6 from J; bases not matched to a gene: 12. Germline-derived CDR1 and CDR2 are SGHRS and YFSETQ. CDR3 length: 16 amino acids. The CDR3 sequence: CASSWIPPGGTDTQYF. The CDR3 nucleotides are TGCGCCAGCAGCTGGATCCCTCCGGGAGGGACGGATACGCAGTATTTT.

The sample holds many counts of this clonotype. The chain carries TRBV9 and TRBJ2-7, with D unresolved. CDR3 length: 13 amino acids. The germline V and J ends were trimmed by 0 bases and 0 bases, with 4 bases remaining between them. Germline CDR1 SGDLS, CDR2 YYNGEE. The CDR3 loop reads CASSVGNSYEQYF. In DNA form, the CDR3 reads TGTGCCAGCAGCGTAGGTAACTCCTACGAGCAGTACTTC. Full variable domain (rest looked up from reference TRBV9 and TRBJ2-7): DSGVTQTPKHLITATGQRVTLRCSPRSGDLSVYWYQQSLDQGLQFLIQYYNGEERAKGNILERFSAQQFPDLHSELNLSSLELGDSALYFCASSVGNSYEQYFGPGTRLTVT.

This clonotype was recorded many times. The chain combines TRBV11-3 with TRBJ2-4; 9 bases line up with TRBD1. The V gene end was trimmed by 4 bases and the J gene end by 2 bases; junction bases not matched to a gene: 6. The germline gives CDR1 SGHNT, CDR2 YENEEA. The CDR3 extends over 16 amino acids. The CDR3 region is CASSSGQGSTKNIQYF. The DNA of the CDR3 is TGTGCCAGCAGCTCGGGACAGGGTTCAACCAAAAACATTCAGTACTTC. The whole variable domain, filled in from reference TRBV11-3 and TRBJ2-4, reads EAGVVQSPRYKIIEKKQPVAFWCNPISGHNTLYWYLQNLGQGPELLIRYENEEAVDDSQLPKDRFSAERLKGVDSTLKIQPAELGDSAVYLCASSSGQGSTKNIQYFGAGTRLSVL.

This clonotype was recorded a few times. This chain connects TRBV12-5 to TRBJ2-1; D is unresolved. CDR1 and CDR2 from the germline V gene are LGHNT and FRNRAP. The CDR3 length is 13 residues. The V end lost 3 bases, the J end lost 8 bases, and 11 bases lay between the germline ends. In DNA form, the CDR3 reads TGTGCTAGTGGTTTTTTCGGTCTTGATGAGCAGTTCTTC. Protein product: CASGFFGLDEQFF. Combining the CDR3 with reference TRBV12-5 and TRBJ2-1 gives the whole variable domain DARVTQTPRHKVTEMGQEVTMRCQPILGHNTVFWYRQTMMQGLELLAYFRNRAPLDDSGMPKDRFSAEMPDATLATLKIQPSEPRDSAVYFCASGFFGLDEQFFGPGTRLTVL.

This clonotype was seen repeatedly, ten times or more. The CDR3 DNA sequence: TGTGCCAGCAGCTCTCGGGACAGGGAAGACAATGAGCAGTTCTTC. This gives the protein CASSSRDREDNEQFF. The chain recombines TRBV12-3 or TRBV12-4 with TRBJ2-1; TRBD1 matches at 9 bases. Trimming took 6 bases from V and 5 from J; bases not matched to a gene: 8. The CDR3 spans 15 residues.

In regard to this clonotype: A read error may be the cause here, since a much bigger clone is one base away. V gene TRBV29-1 combines with J gene TRBJ2-1; D could derive from TRBD1 or TRBD2 (6 bases each). The CDR3 consists of 16 residues. Germline assignment: CDR1 SQVTM and CDR2 ANQGSEA. V dropped 4 bases and J dropped 0 bases, with 16 bases sitting between them. The CDR3 here is CSVGTTGGGSYNEQFF. CDR3 bases: TGCAGCGTTGGAACGACCGGAGGGGGCTCCTACAATGAGCAGTTCTTC.

The chain has TRBV12-3 or TRBV12-4 and TRBJ1-2, with D possibly being TRBD1 (5 bases). V dropped 3 bases and J dropped 4 bases, with 9 bases sitting between them. The CDR3 totals 13 residues. CDR3 residues: CASSLGDAYGYTF. For the CDR3, the DNA is TGTGCCAGCAGTTTGGGGGACGCCTATGGCTACACCTTC.

The chain recombines TRBV28 with TRBJ2-7; no clear D. Germline loops: CDR1 MDHEN, CDR2 SYDVKM. CDR3 length: 11 residues. Trimming took off 5 bases at V and 7 bases at J, with 9 bases between the two ends. CDR3 DNA: TGTGCCAGCAGTGACCGTCTAGAGCAGTACTTC. Translating it yields CASSDRLEQYF.